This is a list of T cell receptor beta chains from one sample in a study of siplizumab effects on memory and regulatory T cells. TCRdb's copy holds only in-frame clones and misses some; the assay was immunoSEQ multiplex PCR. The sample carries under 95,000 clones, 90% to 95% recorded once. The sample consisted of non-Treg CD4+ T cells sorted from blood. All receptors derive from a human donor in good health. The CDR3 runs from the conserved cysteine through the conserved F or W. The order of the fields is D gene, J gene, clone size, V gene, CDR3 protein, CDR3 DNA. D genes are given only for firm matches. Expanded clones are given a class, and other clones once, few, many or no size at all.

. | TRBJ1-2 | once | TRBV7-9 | CASSPNLLEVSDGYTF | TGTGCCAGCAGCCCGAACCTGCTCGAAGTGTCAGATGGCTACACCTTC
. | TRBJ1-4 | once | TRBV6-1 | CASKSGQPNEKLFF | TGTGCCAGCAAGTCCGGACAACCAAATGAAAAACTGTTTTTT
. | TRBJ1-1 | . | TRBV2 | CASSRDRRSNTEAFF | TGTGCCAGCAGTCGAGATCGGAGGTCGAACACTGAAGCTTTCTTT
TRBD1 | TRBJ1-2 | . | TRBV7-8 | CASSLARGHGYTF | TGTGCCAGCAGCTTAGCCAGGGGGCACGGCTACACCTTC
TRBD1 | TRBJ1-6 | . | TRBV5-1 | CASSLGQGATYSPLHF | TGCGCCAGCAGCTTGGGACAGGGGGCCACTTACTCACCCCTCCACTTT
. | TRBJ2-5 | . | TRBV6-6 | CASSYSSLKKETQYF | TGTGCCAGCAGTTACTCGAGCTTGAAAAAAGAGACCCAGTACTTC
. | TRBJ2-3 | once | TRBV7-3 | CASSDYPPPATVTDTQYF | TGTGCCAGCAGCGATTACCCTCCCCCGGCTACAGTCACAGATACGCAGTATTTT
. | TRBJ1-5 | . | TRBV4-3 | CASSQDGLSNQPQHF | TGCGCCAGCAGCCAAGACGGCCTTAGCAATCAGCCCCAGCATTTT
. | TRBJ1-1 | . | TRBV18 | CASSPFLNTEAFF | TGTGCCAGCTCACCATTCCTGAACACTGAAGCTTTCTTT
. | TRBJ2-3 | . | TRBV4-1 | CASSQAGVSTDTQYF | TGCGCCAGCAGCCAAGCGGGGGTTAGCACAGATACGCAGTATTTT
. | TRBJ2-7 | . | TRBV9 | CASSVVRRGDGHEQYF | TGTGCCAGCAGCGTGGTCCGTAGGGGGGACGGCCACGAGCAGTACTTC
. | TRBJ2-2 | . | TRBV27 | CASSFLPSNTGELFF | TGTGCCAGCAGTTTTTTGCCTTCGAACACCGGGGAGCTGTTTTTT
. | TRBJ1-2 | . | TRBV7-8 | CASSLRRNYGYTF | TGTGCCAGCAGCTTACGCAGAAACTATGGCTACACCTTC
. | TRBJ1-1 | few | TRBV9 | CASSRDTEAFF | TGTGCCAGCAGCAGGGACACTGAAGCTTTCTTT
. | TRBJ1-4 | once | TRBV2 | CASSEGPRGLFF | TGTGCCAGCAGTGAGGGACCGCGGGGACTGTTTTTT
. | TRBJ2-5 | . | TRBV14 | CASSPGWETQYF | TGTGCCAGCAGCCCGGGATGGGAGACCCAGTACTTC
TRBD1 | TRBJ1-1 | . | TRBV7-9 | CASSQRQGGGTEAFF | TGTGCCAGCAGCCAAAGACAGGGTGGGGGCACTGAAGCTTTCTTT
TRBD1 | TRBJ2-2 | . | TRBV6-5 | CASNTGGYTGELFF | TGTGCCAGCAACACAGGGGGCTACACCGGGGAGCTGTTTTTT
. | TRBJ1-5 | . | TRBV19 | CASKSQGALLNQPQHF | TGTGCCAGTAAGTCCCAAGGTGCCCTACTCAATCAGCCCCAGCATTTT
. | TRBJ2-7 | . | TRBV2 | CASSQGPYEQYF | TGTGCCAGCAGCCAGGGGCCCTACGAGCAGTACTTC
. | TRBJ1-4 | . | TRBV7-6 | CASSLGGTATNEKLFF | TGTGCCAGCAGCTTAGGGGGTACTGCAACTAATGAAAAACTGTTTTTT
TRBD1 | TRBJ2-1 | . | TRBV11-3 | CASSGPGTGYNEQFF | TGTGCCAGCAGCGGGCCCGGGACAGGTTACAATGAGCAGTTCTTC
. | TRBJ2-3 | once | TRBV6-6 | CASRPDSSTDTQYF | TGTGCCAGCAGACCTGACAGTAGCACAGATACGCAGTATTTT
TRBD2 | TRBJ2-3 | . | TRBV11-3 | CASSLGLAGGTDTQYF | TGTGCCAGCAGCTTAGGACTAGCGGGAGGCACAGATACGCAGTATTTT
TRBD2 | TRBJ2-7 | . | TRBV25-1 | CASSDTGTQGGSAYEQYF | TGTGCCAGCAGTGACACCGGGACTCAGGGCGGGAGTGCCTACGAGCAGTACTTC
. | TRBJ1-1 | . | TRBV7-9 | CASRDTTYTEAFF | TGTGCCAGCAGGGACACAACGTACACTGAAGCTTTCTTT
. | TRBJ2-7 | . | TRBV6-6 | CAASEGSSYEQYF | TGTGCCGCGTCTGAGGGTAGCTCCTACGAGCAGTACTTC